Sequencing of this T cell receptor beta chain was carried out in a study of memory CD4+ T cells and cytomegalovirus serostatus. General observations from the study: A US-trained random forest predicted CMV serostatus with median AUC around 0.9. CD4+ memory repertoires contained about 40% of the roughly 160 reported CMV TCRbeta sequences.

Concerning this clone: The antigen remains undetermined.

Single viable CD3+CD4+CD8-CD45RO+ cells were sorted as the memory CD4+ T cells. Total CD4+ T cells were enriched by CD4 positive selection. With 5 bases removed from V and 5 bases from J, the gap between germline ends came to 7 bases. Germline CDR1 SGHVS, CDR2 FQNEAQ. This CDR3 spans 12 amino acids. Authors' processing steps: After removing out-of-frame reads, approximately 2.2 million distinct TCRbeta sequences remained. Sequencing used immunoSEQ multiplex PCR; TCRdb keeps in-frame clones, though not all of them. That table furnishes V, J and clone size, whereas the DNA furnished D and trimming. Altogether some 50,000 clones are present, around four fifths being singletons, with the ten largest covering 1.2%.

The TCR comes from an adult in good health and CMV-seropositive. This rearrangement joins TRBV7-8 to TRBJ2-1; D may correspond to TRBD1 or TRBD2 (5 bases each). Sequences were obtained from memory CD4+ T cells from blood. The DNA for the CDR3 is TGTGCCAGCAGCCGGGACCACAATGAGCAGTTCTTC. This codes for CASSRDHNEQFF.